Given below is one T cell receptor (beta chain) in context. The study reverse transcribed the entire isolated RNA, so it sequenced expressed TCRB transcripts. The method was immunoSEQ multiplex PCR; TCRdb's version includes in-frame clones alone and lacks a portion of them. Of about 360,000 clones listed, around 12% are singletons. The CDR3 is 16 residues long. The germline V gene encodes CDR1 SGHNT and CDR2 YENEEA. V shed 5 bases, J shed 0 bases, and the junction held 6 bases outside the gene matches. The source of the sample is a study of beta chain features in type 1 diabetes. The sample consisted of naive CD4+ T cells from blood. The sequence derives from a man aged 18 to 30 in good health. This chain uses TRBV11-3 with TRBJ2-1; 8 nucleotides align to TRBD1. In DNA, the CDR3 is TGTGCCAGCAGCCCAGGGGGCTCAGGCTCCTACAATGAGCAGTTCTTC. Translating it yields CASSPGGSGSYNEQFF.